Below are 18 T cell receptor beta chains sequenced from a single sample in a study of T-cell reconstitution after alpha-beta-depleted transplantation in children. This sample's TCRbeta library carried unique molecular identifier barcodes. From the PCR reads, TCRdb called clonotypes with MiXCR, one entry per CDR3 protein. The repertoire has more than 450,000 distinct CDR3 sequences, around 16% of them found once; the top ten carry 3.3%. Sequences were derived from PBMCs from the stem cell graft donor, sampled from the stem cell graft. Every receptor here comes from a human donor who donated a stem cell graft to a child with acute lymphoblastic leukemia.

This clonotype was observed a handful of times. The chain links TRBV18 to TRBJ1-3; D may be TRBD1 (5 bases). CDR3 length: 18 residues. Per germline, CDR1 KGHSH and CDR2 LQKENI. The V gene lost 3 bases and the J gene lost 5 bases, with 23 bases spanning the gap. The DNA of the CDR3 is TGTGCCAGCTCACCCATAATTACACAGGTCACCGCCCGAAACACCATATATTTT. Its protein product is CASSPIITQVTARNTIYF.

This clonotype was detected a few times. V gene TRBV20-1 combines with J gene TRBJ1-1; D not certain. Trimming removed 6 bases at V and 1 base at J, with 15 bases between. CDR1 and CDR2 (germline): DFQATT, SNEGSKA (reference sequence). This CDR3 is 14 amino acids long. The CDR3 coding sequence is TGCAGTGCCCCCCCGGTAAGCCGGAACACTGAAGCTTTCTTT. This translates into CSAPPVSRNTEAFF.

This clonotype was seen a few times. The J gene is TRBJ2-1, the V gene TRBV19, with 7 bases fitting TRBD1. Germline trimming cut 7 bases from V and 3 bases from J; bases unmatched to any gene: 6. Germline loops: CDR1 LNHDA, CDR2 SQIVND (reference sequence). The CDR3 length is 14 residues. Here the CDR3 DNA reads TGTGCCAGTAAGTGGGCAGGGGGCTACAATGAGCAGTTCTTC. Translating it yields CASKWAGGYNEQFF.

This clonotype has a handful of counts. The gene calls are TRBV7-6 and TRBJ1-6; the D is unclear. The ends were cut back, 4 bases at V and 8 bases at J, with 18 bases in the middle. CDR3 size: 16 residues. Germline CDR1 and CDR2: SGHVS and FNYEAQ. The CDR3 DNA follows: TGTGCCAGCAGCTCGATGTCGGAGGACGCATATTCACCCCTCCACTTT. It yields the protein CASSSMSEDAYSPLHF.

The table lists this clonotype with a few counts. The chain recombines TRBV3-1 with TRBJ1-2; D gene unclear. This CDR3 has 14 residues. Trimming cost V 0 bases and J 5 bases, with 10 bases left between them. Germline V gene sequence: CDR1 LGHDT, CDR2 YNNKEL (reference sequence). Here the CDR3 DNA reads TGTGCCAGCAGCCAAGAGCCGGGCCCTTATGGCTACACCTTC. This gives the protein CASSQEPGPYGYTF.

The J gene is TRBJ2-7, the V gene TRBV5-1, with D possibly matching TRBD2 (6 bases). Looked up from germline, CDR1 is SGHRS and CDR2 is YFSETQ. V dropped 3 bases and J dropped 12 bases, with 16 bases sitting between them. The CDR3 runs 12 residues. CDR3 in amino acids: CASSSNSGFAYF. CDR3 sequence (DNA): TGCGCCAGCAGCTCCAATAGCGGTTTTGCGTACTTC.

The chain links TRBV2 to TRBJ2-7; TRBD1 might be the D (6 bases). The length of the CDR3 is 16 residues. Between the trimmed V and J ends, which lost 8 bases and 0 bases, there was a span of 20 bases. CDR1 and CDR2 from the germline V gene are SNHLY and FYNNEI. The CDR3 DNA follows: TGTGCCAGCGAGCCATACAGGGACACGTCCTCCTACGAGCAGTACTTC. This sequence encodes CASEPYRDTSSYEQYF.

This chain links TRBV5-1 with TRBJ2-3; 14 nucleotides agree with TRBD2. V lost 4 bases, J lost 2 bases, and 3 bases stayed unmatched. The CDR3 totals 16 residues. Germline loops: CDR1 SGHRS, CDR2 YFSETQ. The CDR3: CASSQGLAGVTDTQYF. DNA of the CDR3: TGCGCCAGCAGCCAGGGACTAGCGGGAGTCACAGATACGCAGTATTTT. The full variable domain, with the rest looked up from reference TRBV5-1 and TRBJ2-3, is KAGVTQTPRYLIKTRGQQVTLSCSPISGHRSVSWYQQTPGQGLQFLFEYFSETQRNKGNFPGRFSGRQFSNSRSEMNVSTLELGDSALYLCASSQGLAGVTDTQYFGPGTRLTVL.

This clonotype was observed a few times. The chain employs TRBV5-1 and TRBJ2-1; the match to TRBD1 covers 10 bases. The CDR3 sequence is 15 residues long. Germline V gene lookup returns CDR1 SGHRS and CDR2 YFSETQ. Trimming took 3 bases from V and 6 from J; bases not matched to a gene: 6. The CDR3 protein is CASSSGQGTRNEQFF. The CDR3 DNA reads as TGCGCCAGCAGCTCGGGACAGGGGACCCGCAATGAGCAGTTCTTC.

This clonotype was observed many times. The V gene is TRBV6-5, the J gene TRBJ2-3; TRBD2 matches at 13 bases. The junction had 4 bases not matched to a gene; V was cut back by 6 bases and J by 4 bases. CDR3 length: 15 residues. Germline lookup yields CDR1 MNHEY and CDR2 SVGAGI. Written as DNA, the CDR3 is TGTGCCAGCAGCTTACTAGCGGGAGGGCCAGATACGCAGTATTTT. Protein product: CASSLLAGGPDTQYF.

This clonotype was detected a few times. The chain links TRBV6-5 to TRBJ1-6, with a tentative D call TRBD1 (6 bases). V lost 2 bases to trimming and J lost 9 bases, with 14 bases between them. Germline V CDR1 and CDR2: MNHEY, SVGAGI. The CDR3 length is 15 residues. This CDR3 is CASSYGGPSRSPLHF. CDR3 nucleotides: TGTGCCAGCAGTTACGGGGGCCCTTCACGTTCACCCCTCCACTTT.

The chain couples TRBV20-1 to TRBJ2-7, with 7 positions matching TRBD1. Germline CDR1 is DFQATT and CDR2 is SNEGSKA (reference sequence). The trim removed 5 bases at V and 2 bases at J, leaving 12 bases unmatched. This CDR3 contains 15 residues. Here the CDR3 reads CSAGDPGQRAYEQYF. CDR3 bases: TGCAGTGCTGGGGACCCGGGACAGCGAGCCTACGAGCAGTACTTC.

The CDR3 region has the DNA TGTGCCAGCAGTCACCGGACAGGGGGCGAAGCTTTCTTT. Residues: CASSHRTGGEAFF. The V and J genes are TRBV12-3 or TRBV12-4 and TRBJ1-1, with 11 bases identical to TRBD1. Germline trimming cut 5 bases from V and 8 bases from J; bases unmatched to any gene: 4. CDR3 length equals 13 residues.

The CDR3 DNA sequence: TGCAGCGTTGCACAGGGGTCCTACAATGAGCAGTTCTTC. As protein: CSVAQGSYNEQFF. The chain combines TRBV29-1 with TRBJ2-1; 7 bases match TRBD1. V was pared by 4 bases and J by 1 base, with 1 base of the junction left unmatched. In germline, CDR1 is SQVTM, CDR2 ANQGSEA. The CDR3 is 13 residues long.

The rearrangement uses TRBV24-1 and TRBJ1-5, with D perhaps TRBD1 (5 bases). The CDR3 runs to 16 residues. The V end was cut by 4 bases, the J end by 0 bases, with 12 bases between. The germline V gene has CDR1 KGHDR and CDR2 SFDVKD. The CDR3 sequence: CATSEGVLNSNQPQHF. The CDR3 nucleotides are TGTGCCACCAGTGAAGGGGTCCTTAATAGCAATCAGCCCCAGCATTTT.

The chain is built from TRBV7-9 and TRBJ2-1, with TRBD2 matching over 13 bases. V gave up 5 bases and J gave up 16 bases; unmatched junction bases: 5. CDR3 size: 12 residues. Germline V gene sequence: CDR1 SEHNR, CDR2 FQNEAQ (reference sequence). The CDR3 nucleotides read TGTGCCAGCAGCCCAACTAGCGGGAGGGAATTCTTC. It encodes CASSPTSGREFF.

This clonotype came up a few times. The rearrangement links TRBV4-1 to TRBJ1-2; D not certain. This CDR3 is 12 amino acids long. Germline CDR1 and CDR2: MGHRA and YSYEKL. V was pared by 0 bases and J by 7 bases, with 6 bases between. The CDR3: CASSQDGVGYTF. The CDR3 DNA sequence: TGCGCCAGCAGCCAAGATGGGGTTGGCTACACCTTC.

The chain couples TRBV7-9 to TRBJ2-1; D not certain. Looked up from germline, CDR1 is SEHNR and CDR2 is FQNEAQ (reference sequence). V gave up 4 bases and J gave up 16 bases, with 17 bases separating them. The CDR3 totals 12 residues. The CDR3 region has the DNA TGTGCCAGCAGCTCTCGACCAAGCCGAGGATTCTTC. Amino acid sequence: CASSSRPSRGFF.